Sequencing of this TCR beta chain was carried out in a study of CD8+CD57+ T cells in acquired aplastic anemia. The overall study: The study obtained an average of around 2.9 ug of DNA from sorted CD4+ and CD8+ cells. Healthy donors yielded some 11 million CD4+ cell reads on average.

The sample holds many counts of this clonotype. Its antigen is unknown. Study-wide results and caveats: Patients did not significantly differ from controls in CD8+ Simpson's diversity.

Using genomic DNA as the template, TCR beta VDJ and CDR3 profiling was carried out. TCRdb recomputed calls from the reads with MiXCR, one row per CDR3 protein. Of 120,000 or so distinct CDR3 sequences in the sample, around 48% were seen once. The CDR3 runs 12 residues. V lost 5 bases, J lost 7 bases, and 4 bases stayed unmatched. The germline V gene has CDR1 MNHEY and CDR2 SVGEGT. This clonotype was sampled from a human donor in good health, serving as a control. Sample: sorted CD4+, CD8+, or CD8+CD57+ T cells (not recorded which) from PBMCs. The chain recombines TRBV6-2 or TRBV6-3 with TRBJ1-2; 7 bases line up with TRBD1. The CDR3 loop reads CASSAQGFGYTF. The DNA of the CDR3 is TGTGCCAGCAGTGCACAGGGGTTTGGCTACACCTTC.